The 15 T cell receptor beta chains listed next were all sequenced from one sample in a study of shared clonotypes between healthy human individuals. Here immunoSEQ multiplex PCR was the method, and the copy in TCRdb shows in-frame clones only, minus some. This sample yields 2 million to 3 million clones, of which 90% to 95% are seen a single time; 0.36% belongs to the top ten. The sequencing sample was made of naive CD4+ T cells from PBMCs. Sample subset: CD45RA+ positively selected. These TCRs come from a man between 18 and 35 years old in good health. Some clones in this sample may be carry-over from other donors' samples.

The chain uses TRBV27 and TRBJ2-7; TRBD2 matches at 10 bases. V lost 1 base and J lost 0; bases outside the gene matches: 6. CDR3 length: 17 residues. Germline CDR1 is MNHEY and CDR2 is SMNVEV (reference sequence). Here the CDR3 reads CASSLFLASGSSYEQYF. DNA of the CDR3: TGTGCCAGCAGTTTATTCTTGGCTAGCGGGAGCTCCTACGAGCAGTACTTC.

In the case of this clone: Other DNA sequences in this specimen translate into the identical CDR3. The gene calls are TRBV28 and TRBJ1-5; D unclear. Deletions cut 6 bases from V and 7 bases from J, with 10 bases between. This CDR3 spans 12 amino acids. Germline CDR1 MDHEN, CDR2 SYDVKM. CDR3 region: CASSPAGQPQHF. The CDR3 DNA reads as TGTGCCAGCAGCCCCGCAGGACAGCCCCAGCATTTT. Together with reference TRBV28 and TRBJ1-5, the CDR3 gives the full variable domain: DVKVTQSSRYLVKRTGEKVFLECVQDMDHENMFWYRQDPGLGLRLIYFSYDVKMKEKGDIPEGYSVSREKKERFSLILESASTNQTSMYLCASSPAGQPQHFGDGTRLSIL.

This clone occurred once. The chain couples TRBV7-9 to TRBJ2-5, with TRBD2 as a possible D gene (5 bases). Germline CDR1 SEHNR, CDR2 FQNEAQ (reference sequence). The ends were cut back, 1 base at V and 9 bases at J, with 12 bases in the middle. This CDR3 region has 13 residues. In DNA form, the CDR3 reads TGTGCCAGCAGCTTAGATGGGTTGAGGGCCCAGTACTTC. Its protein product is CASSLDGLRAQYF.

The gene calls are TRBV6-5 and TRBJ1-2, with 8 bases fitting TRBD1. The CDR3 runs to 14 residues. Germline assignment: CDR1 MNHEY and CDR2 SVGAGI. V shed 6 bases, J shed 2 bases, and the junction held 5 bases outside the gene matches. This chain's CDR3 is CASSLQGANYGYTF. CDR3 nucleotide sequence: TGTGCCAGCAGCCTTCAGGGGGCGAACTATGGCTACACCTTC.

CDR3 nucleotide sequence: TGTGCCAGCAGCTTAGAACGTAGTAGGCAGCTGAACACCGGGGAGCTGTTTTTT. Its protein is CASSLERSRQLNTGELFF. This chain connects TRBV7-8 to TRBJ2-2; D remains unclear. This CDR3 is built from 18 residues. CDR1 and CDR2 from the germline V gene are SGHVS and FQNEAQ. V lost 1 base and J lost 1, with 16 bases in between. Together with reference TRBV7-8 and TRBJ2-2, the CDR3 gives the full variable domain: GAGVSQSPRYKVAKRGQDVALRCDPISGHVSLFWYQQALGQGPEFLTYFQNEAQLDKSGLPSDRFFAERPEGSVSTLKIQRTQQEDSAVYLCASSLERSRQLNTGELFFGEGSRLTVL.

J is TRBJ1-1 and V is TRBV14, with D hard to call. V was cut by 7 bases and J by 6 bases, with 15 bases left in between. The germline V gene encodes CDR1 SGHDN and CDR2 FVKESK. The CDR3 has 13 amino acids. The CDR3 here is CASNRAGRAEAFF. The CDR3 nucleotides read TGTGCCAGCAACCGGGCCGGGCGGGCTGAAGCTTTCTTT.

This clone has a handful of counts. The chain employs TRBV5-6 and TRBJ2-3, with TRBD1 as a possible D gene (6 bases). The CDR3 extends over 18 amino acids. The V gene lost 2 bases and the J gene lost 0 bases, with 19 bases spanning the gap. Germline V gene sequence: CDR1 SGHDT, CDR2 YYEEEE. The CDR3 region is CASSFRQGNRFSTDTQYF. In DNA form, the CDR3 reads TGTGCCAGCAGCTTCCGGCAGGGGAACCGCTTTAGCACAGATACGCAGTATTTT. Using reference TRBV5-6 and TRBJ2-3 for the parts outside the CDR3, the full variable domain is DAGVTQSPTHLIKTRGQQVTLRCSPKSGHDTVSWYQQALGQGPQFIFQYYEEEERQRGNFPDRFSGHQFPNYSSELNVNALLLGDSALYLCASSFRQGNRFSTDTQYFGPGTRLTVL.

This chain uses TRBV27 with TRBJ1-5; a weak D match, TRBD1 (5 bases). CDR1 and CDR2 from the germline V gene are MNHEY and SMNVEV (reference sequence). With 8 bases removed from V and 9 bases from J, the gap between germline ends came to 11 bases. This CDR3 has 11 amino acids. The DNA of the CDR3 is TGTGCCAGCGGGGACTTTGGGCCCCAGCATTTT. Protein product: CASGDFGPQHF.

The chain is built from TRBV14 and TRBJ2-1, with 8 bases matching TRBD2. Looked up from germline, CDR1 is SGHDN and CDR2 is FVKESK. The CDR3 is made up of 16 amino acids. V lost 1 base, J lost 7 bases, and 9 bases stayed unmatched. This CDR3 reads CASSQARREAGNEQFF. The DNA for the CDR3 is TGTGCCAGCAGCCAAGCTCGGCGGGAGGCAGGGAATGAGCAGTTCTTC.

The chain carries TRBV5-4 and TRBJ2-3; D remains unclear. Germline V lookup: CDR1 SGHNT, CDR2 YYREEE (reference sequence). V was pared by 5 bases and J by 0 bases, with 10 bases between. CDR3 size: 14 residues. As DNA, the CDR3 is TGTGCCAGCAGTCGGAGCGCTAGCACAGATACGCAGTATTTT. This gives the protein CASSRSASTDTQYF.

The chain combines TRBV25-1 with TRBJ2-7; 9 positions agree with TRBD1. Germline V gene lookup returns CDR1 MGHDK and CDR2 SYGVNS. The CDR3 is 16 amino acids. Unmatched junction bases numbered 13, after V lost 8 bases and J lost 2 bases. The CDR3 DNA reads TGTGCCAGCCACCGAAGCCCCGGGACAGGGCCCTACGAGCAGTACTTC. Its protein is CASHRSPGTGPYEQYF.

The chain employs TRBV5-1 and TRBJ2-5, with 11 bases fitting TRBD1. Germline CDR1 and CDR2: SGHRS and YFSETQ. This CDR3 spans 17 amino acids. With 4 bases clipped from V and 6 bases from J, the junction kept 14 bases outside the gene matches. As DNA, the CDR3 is TGCGCCAGCAGCATACAGGACAGGGGGCGTTTCGTCCAGACCCAGTACTTC. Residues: CASSIQDRGRFVQTQYF.

DNA for the CDR3: TGTGCCAGCAGCTTGTCGGGCAGACCTCAAGAGACCCAGTACTTC. Its protein product is CASSLSGRPQETQYF. The V and J genes are TRBV5-4 and TRBJ2-5; unclear D gene. Germline lookup yields CDR1 SGHNT and CDR2 YYREEE (reference sequence). Trimming pared 1 base from V and 2 bases from J, leaving 12 bases between. This CDR3 is built from 15 residues.

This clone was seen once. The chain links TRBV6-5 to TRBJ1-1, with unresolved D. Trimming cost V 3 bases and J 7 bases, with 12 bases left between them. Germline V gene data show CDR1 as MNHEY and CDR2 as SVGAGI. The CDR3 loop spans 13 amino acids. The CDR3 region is CASSYARTGEAFF. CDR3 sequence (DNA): TGTGCCAGCAGTTATGCCCGCACGGGTGAAGCTTTCTTT.

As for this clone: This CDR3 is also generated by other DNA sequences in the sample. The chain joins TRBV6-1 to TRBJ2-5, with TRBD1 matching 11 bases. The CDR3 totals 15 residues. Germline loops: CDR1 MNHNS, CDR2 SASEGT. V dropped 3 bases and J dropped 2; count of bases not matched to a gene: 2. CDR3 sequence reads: CASSEGTGGQETQYF. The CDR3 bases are TGTGCCAGCAGTGAGGGGACAGGGGGGCAAGAGACCCAGTACTTC.